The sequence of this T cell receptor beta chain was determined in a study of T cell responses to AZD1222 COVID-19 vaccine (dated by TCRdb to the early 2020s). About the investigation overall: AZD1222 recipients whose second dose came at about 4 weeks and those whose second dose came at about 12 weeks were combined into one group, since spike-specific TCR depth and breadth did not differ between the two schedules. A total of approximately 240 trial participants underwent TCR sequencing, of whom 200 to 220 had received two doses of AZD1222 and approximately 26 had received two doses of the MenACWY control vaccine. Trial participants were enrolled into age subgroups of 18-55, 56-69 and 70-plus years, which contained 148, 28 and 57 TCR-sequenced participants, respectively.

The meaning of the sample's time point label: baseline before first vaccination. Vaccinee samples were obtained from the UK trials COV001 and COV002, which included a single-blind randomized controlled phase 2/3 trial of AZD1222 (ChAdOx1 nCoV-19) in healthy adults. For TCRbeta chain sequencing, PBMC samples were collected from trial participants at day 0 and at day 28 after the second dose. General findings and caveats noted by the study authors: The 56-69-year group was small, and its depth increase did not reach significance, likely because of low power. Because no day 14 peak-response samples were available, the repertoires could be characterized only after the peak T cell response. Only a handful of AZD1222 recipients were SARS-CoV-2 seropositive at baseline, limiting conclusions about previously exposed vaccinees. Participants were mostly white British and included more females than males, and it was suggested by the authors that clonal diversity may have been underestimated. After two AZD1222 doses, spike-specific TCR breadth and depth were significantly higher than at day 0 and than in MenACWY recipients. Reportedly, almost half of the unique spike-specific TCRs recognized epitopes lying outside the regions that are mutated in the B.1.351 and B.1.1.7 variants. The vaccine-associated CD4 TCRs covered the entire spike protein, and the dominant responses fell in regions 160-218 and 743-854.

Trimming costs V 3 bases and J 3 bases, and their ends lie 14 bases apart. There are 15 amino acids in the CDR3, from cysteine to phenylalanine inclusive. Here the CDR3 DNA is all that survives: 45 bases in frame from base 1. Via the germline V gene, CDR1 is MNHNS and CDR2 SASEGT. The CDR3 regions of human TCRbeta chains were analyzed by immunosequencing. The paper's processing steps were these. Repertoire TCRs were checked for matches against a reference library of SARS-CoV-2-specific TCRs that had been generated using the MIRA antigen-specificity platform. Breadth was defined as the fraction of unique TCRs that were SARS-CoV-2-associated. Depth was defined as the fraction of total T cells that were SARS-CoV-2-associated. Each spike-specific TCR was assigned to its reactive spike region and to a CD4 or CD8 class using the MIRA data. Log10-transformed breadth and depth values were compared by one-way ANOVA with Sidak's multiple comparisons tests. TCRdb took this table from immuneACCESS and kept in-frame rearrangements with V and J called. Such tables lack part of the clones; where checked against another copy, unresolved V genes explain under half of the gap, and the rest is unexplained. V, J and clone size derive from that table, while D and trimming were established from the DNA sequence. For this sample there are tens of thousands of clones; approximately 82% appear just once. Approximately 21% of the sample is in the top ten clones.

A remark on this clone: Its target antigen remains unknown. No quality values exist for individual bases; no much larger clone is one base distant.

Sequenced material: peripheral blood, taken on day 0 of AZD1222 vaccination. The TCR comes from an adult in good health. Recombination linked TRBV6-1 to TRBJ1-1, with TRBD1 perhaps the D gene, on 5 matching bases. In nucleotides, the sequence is TGTGCCAGCAGTGATCTCTTGCGGGGGTACACTGAAGCTTTCTTT. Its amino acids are CASSDLLRGYTEAFF.